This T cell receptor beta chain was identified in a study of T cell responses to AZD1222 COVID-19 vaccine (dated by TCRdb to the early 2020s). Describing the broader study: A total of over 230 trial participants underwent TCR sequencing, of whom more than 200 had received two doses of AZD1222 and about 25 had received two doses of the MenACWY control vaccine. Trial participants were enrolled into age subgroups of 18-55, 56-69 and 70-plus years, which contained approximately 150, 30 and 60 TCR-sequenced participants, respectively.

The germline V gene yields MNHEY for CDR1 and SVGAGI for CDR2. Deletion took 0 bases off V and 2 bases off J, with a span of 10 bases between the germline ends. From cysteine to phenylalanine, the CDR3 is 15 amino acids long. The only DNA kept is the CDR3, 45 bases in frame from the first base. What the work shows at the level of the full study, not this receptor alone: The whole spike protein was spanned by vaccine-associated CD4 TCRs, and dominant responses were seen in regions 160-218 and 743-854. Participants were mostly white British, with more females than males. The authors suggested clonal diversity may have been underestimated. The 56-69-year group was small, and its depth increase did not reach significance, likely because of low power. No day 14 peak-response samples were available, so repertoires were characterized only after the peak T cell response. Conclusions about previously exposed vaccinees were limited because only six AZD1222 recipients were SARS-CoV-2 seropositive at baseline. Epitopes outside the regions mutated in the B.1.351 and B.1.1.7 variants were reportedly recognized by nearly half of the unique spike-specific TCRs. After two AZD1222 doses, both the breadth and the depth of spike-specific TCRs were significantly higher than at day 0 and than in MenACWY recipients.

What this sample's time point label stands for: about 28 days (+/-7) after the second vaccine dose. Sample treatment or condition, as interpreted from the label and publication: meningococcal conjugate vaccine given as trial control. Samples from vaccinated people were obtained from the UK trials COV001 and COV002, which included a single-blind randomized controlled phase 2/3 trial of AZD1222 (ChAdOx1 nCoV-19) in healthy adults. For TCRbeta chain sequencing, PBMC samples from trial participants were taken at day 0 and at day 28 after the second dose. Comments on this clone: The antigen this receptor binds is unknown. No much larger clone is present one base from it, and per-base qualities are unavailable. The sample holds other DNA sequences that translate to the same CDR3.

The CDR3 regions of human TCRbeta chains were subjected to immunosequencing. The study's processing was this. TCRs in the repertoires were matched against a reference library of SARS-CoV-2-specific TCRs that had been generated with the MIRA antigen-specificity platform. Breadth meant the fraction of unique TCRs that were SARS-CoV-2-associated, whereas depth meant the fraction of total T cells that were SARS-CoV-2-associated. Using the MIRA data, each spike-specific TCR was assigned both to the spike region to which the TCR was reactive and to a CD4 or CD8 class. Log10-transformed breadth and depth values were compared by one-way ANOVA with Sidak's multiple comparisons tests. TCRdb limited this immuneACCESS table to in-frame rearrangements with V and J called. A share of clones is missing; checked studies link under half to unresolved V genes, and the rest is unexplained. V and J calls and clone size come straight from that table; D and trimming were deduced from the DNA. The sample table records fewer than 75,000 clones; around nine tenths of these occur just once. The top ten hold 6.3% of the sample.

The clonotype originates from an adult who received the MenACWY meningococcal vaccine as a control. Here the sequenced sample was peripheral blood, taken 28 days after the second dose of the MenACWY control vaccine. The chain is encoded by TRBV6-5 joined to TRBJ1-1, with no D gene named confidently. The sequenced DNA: TGTGCCAGCAGTTACTCGCAGGCCGGTAACACTGAAGCTTTCTTT. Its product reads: CASSYSQAGNTEAFF.